This is a list of T cell receptor beta chains from one sample in a study of CD8 T cells in Susac syndrome. TCRdb analysed the immunoSEQ multiplex PCR reads with MiXCR anew, one entry per CDR3 protein. Of 170,000 or so distinct CDR3 sequences listed, 90% to 96% are singletons. Sample: CD4+ T cells from PBMCs. These TCRs come from a human donor with Susac syndrome. The CDR3 runs from the conserved cysteine through the conserved F or W. The order of the fields is J gene, D gene, clone size, V gene, CDR3 DNA, CDR3 protein. A D gene is named only where the DNA matches it firmly. Expanded clones are given a class, and other clones once, few, many or no size at all.

TRBJ2-7 | NA | NA | TRBV30 | TGTGCCTGGAGCCGGGTGAGGGGCGAGCAGTACTTC | CAWSRVRGEQYF
TRBJ2-5 | NA | NA | TRBV30 | TGTGCCTGGAGTGTCCAAGGGGTCCCAGAGACCCAGTACTTC | CAWSVQGVPETQYF
TRBJ1-4 | NA | NA | TRBV11-2 | TGTGCCAGCAGCTTAGAGGCTTCCGCACAGGAGTTTTTT | CASSLEASAQEFF
TRBJ2-7 | TRBD2 | NA | TRBV29-1 | TGCAGCGTCACCGGGACTAGCGGGAGCGCGGTTTCCGAGCAGTACTTC | CSVTGTSGSAVSEQYF
TRBJ2-5 | NA | once | TRBV5-6 | TGTGCCAGCAGAGTTTTTCAGTACCAAGAGACCCAGTACTTC | CASRVFQYQETQYF
TRBJ2-5 | TRBD1 | NA | TRBV5-1 | TGCGCCAGCAGCTTGGACCGGGACAGGTCGTACTTC | CASSLDRDRSYF
TRBJ2-7 | NA | NA | TRBV11-1 | TGTGCCAGCAGCTTGAACACAGGAGCCTACGAGCAGTACTTC | CASSLNTGAYEQYF
TRBJ1-2 | NA | NA | TRBV9 | TGTGCCAGCAGCACTAACAGGGGCTACACCTTC | CASSTNRGYTF
TRBJ1-5 | NA | NA | TRBV28 | TGTGCCAGCAGTTTGGGGGGGAGTTATCAGCCCCAGCATTTT | CASSLGGSYQPQHF
TRBJ1-5 | NA | NA | TRBV4-1 | TGCGCCAGCAGCCAACCCGGGACACTCAATCAGCCCCAGCATTTT | CASSQPGTLNQPQHF
TRBJ1-4 | TRBD1 | NA | TRBV12-3/TRBV12-4 | TGTGCCAGCTCCCCCACAGGGGCAACTAATGAAAAACTGTTTTTT | CASSPTGATNEKLFF
TRBJ1-1 | NA | NA | TRBV27 | TGTGCCAGCAGTCGACCCGGACCTGCCGCGCCTTTCTTT | CASSRPGPAAPFF
TRBJ1-5 | NA | NA | TRBV28 | TGTGCCAGCAGTGAAATCCTCCAGGGACAGCCCCAGCATTTT | CASSEILQGQPQHF
TRBJ2-5 | TRBD2 | NA | TRBV29-1 | TGCAGCGCCGTAGGGACTAGCGGGGGATCTACAGAGACCCAGTACTTC | CSAVGTSGGSTETQYF
TRBJ2-1 | NA | NA | TRBV20-1 | TGCAGTGCTTCTCAGGCCTCAGTGTCCTACAATGAGCAGTTCTTC | CSASQASVSYNEQFF
TRBJ1-5 | NA | NA | TRBV6-2/TRBV6-3 | TGTGCCAGCACCTCCAGAGACAATCAGCCCCAGCATTTT | CASTSRDNQPQHF
TRBJ1-2 | TRBD1 | NA | TRBV9 | TGTGCCAGCAGCGAGGCCCCGACAGGGAACTATGGCTACACCTTC | CASSEAPTGNYGYTF
TRBJ2-4 | NA | NA | TRBV20-1 | TGCAGTGCTACGGGGTTAGCCAAAAACATTCAGTACTTC | CSATGLAKNIQYF
TRBJ2-3 | TRBD2 | NA | TRBV29-1 | TGCAGCGTTGGGACTAGCGGGGGGACAGATACGCAGTATTTT | CSVGTSGGTDTQYF
TRBJ2-5 | TRBD1 | NA | TRBV7-2 | TGTGCCAGCAGTTTTTTCTCCAGGGGGAAAGAGACCCAGTACTTC | CASSFFSRGKETQYF
TRBJ2-7 | TRBD1 | NA | TRBV7-9 | TGTGCCAGCAGCGTCTCACCCCTATCGGACAGGTCCTACGAGCAGTACTTC | CASSVSPLSDRSYEQYF
TRBJ1-1 | NA | NA | TRBV30 | TGTGCCTGGTTAAGGGGCGAGAGCACTGAAGCTTTCTTT | CAWLRGESTEAFF
TRBJ1-5 | NA | NA | TRBV30 | TGTGCCTGGAGTATCAGGGCGGGTAGCAATCAGCCCCAGCATTTT | CAWSIRAGSNQPQHF
TRBJ1-1 | NA | NA | TRBV30 | TGTGCCTGGATGTGGAAGAACACTGAAGCTTTCTTT | CAWMWKNTEAFF
TRBJ2-1 | NA | NA | TRBV29-1 | TGCAGTATCCAGGTTGGAGGAAAGCGGGATGAGCAGTTCTTC | CSIQVGGKRDEQFF
TRBJ2-1 | TRBD2 | NA | TRBV7-2 | TGTGCCAGCAGCTTAGTTCCGGGAGGGAGGAATGAGCAGTTCTTC | CASSLVPGGRNEQFF
TRBJ1-5 | NA | NA | TRBV2 | TGTGCCAGCAAGGCAGATTATAGCAATCAGCCCCAGCATTTT | CASKADYSNQPQHF
TRBJ1-6 | NA | NA | TRBV2 | TGTGCCAGCAGTTACAGGGACTCACCCCTCCACTTT | CASSYRDSPLHF
TRBJ2-7 | NA | NA | TRBV11-2 | TGTGCCAGCAGCTTAGCCAGCCCTCGGGACGGAAGCTCCTACGAGCAGTACTTC | CASSLASPRDGSSYEQYF
TRBJ2-3 | TRBD2 | NA | TRBV5-1 | TGCGCCAGCAGCTTGGTCAGTCTAGCGGCACCGTCCACAGATACGCAGTATTTT | CASSLVSLAAPSTDTQYF
TRBJ2-3 | TRBD2 | NA | TRBV19 | TGTGCCAGTAGTGAGACTAGCTCGGATACGCAGTATTTT | CASSETSSDTQYF